Listed here is a single T cell receptor (beta chain). Its antigen is unknown. This record belongs to a study of blood T cells in healthy people across ages. Overall study results and limits: Across the age range, TCR beta diversity per million T cells fell in a roughly linear way. Naive T cell percentage showed a strong correlation with the diversity of TCR beta.

The V gene end was trimmed by 6 bases and the J gene end by 2 bases; junction bases not matched to a gene: 8. Germline V gene lookup returns CDR1 DFQATT and CDR2 SNEGSKA (reference sequence). The CDR3 spans 14 residues. Aged roughly 6 to 100, donors were systemically healthy Caucasians from Russia. Primed by a sample-barcoded 5' primer and a J-beta primer mix, a second PCR proceeded for 7 to 11 cycles. All samples yielded 3 million or more CDR3-containing paired-end reads. MiXCR, applied by TCRdb to the 5' RACE reads, yields one record per CDR3 protein. The sample holds roughly 1.7 million distinct CDR3 sequences; 34% are singletons and the top ten take 11%.

This chain joins TRBV20-1 and TRBJ1-2; 8 bases line up with TRBD1. The clonotype comes from a woman aged 30 to 39 in good health. Input material: blood. The CDR3: CSAIPTGANYGYTF. In DNA form, the CDR3 reads TGCAGTGCAATTCCGACAGGGGCGAACTATGGCTACACCTTC.